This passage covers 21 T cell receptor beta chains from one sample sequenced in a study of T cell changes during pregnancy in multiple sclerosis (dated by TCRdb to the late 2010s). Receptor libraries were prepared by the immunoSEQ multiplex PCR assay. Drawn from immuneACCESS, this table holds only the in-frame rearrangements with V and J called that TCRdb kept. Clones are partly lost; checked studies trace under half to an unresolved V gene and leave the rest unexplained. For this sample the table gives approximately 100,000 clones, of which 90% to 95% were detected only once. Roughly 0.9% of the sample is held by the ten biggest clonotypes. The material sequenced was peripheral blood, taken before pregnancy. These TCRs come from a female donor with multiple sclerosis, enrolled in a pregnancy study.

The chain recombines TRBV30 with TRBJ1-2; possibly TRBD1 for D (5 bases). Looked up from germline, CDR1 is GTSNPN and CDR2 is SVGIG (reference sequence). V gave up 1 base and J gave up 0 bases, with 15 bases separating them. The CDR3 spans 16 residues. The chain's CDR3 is CAWSAPDIGANYGYTF. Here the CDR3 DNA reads TGTGCCTGGAGTGCTCCCGATATAGGGGCTAACTATGGCTACACCTTC.

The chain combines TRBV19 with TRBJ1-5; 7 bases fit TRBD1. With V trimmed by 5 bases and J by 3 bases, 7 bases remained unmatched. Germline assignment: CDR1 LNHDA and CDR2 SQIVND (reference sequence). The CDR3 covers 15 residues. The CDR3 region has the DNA TGTGCCAGTAGTTGGGGACAGCCCTCCAATCAGCCCCAGCATTTT. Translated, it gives CASSWGQPSNQPQHF.

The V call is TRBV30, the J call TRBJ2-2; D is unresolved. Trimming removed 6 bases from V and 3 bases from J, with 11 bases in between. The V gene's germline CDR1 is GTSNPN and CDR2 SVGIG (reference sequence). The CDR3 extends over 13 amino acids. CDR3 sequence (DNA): TGTGCCTGTGTGTCCTTATACACCGGGGAGCTGTTTTTT. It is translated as CACVSLYTGELFF.

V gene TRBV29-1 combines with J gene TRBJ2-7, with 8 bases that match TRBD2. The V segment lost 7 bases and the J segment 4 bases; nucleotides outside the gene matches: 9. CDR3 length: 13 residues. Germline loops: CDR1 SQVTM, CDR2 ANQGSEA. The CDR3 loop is CSDRAGASYEQYF. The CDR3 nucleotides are TGCAGCGACAGAGCGGGAGCCTCATACGAGCAGTACTTC.

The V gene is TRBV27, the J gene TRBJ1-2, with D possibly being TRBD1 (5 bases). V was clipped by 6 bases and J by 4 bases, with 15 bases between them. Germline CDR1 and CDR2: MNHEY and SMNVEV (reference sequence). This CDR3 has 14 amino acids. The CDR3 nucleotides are TGTGCCAGCAGCCCCTCAGACAGCCGCTATGGCTACACCTTC. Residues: CASSPSDSRYGYTF.

The CDR3 protein is CASSLDPAGLSEQYF. CDR3 sequence (DNA): TGTGCCAGCAGCTTAGACCCAGCGGGCTTATCGGAGCAGTACTTC. The V call is TRBV11-2, the J call TRBJ2-7; D possibly corresponds to TRBD2 (6 bases). CDR3 size: 15 residues. The ends were cut back, 0 bases at V and 7 bases at J, with 16 bases in the middle. Germline-derived CDR1 and CDR2 are SGHAT and FQNNGV.

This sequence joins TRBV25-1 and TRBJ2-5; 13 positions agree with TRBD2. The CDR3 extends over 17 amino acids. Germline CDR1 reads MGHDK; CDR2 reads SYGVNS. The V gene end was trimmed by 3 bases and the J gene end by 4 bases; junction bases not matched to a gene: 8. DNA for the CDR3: TGTGCCAGCAGTGACCCTCGACTAGCGGGAGGCCCAGAGACCCAGTACTTC. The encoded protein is CASSDPRLAGGPETQYF.

This CDR3 reads CASSELAGGITDTQYF. For the CDR3, the DNA is TGTGCCAGCAGCGAACTAGCGGGAGGTATCACAGATACGCAGTATTTT. This chain joins TRBV6-1 and TRBJ2-3; 12 bases agree with TRBD2. CDR1 is MNHNS and CDR2 is SASEGT in the germline V gene. This CDR3 has 16 residues. Trimming removed 6 bases from V and 2 bases from J; junction bases left unmatched: 6.

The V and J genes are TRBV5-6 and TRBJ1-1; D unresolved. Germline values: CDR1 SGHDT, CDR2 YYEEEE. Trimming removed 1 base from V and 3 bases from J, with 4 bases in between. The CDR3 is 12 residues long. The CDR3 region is CASSLTDTEAFF. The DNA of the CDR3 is TGTGCCAGCAGCTTGACGGACACTGAAGCTTTCTTT.

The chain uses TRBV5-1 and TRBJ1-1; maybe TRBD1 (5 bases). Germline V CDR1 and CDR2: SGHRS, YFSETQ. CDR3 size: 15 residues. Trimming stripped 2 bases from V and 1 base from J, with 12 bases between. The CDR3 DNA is TGCGCCAGCAGCTTCTCCGGGGGGGGGAACACTGAAGCTTTCTTT. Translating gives CASSFSGGGNTEAFF.

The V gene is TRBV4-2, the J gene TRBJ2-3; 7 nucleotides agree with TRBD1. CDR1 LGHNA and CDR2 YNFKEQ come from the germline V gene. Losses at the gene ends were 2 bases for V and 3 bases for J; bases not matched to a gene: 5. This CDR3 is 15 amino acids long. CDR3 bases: TGTGCCAGCAGCCAAACAGGGGAAGGAACAGATACGCAGTATTTT. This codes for CASSQTGEGTDTQYF.

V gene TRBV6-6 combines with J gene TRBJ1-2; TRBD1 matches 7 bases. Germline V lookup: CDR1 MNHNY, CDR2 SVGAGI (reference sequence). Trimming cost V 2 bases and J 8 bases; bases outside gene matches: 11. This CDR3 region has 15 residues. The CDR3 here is CASSYTGTARRGYTF. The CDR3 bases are TGTGCCAGCAGTTACACCGGGACAGCCAGACGCGGCTACACCTTC.

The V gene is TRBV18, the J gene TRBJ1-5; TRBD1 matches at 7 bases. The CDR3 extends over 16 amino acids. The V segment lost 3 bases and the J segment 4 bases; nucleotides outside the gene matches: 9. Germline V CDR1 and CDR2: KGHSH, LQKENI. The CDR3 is CASSPGRDRRNQPQHF. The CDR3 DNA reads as TGTGCCAGCTCACCGGGCAGGGACAGAAGGAATCAGCCCCAGCATTTT.

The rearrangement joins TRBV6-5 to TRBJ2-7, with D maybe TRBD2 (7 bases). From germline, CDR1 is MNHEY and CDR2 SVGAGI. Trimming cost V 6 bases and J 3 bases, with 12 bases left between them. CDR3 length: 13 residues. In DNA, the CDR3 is TGTGCCAGCAGCCGCGGGGGCGGCTACGAGCAGTACTTC. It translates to CASSRGGGYEQYF.

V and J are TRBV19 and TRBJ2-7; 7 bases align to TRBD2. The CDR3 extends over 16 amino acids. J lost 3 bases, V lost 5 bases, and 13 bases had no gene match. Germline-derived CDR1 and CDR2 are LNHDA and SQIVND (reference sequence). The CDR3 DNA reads TGTGCCAGTAGTCAGATTCGACTAGCCCACTTCTACGAGCAGTACTTC. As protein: CASSQIRLAHFYEQYF.

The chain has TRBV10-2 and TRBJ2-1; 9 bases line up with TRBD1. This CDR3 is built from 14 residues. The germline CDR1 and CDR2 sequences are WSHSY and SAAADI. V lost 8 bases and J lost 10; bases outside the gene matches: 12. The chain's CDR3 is CASGPGTGPGEQFF. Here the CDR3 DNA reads TGCGCCAGCGGCCCCGGGACAGGGCCGGGGGAGCAGTTCTTC.

Here the CDR3 DNA reads TGTGCCAGTAGTATCAAGGGCAGGGAATCTGGGGCCAACGTCCTGACTTTC. Encoded protein: CASSIKGRESGANVLTF. The chain joins TRBV19 to TRBJ2-6; D is possibly TRBD1 (5 bases). Germline CDR1 LNHDA, CDR2 SQIVND (reference sequence). The V and J ends lost 3 bases and 1 base respectively, with 13 bases between them. CDR3 length equals 17 residues. Full variable domain (missing parts from reference TRBV19 and TRBJ2-6): DGGITQSPKYLFRKEGQNVTLSCEQNLNHDAMYWYRQDPGQGLRLIYYSQIVNDFQKGDIAEGYSVSREKKESFPLTVTSAQKNPTAFYLCASSIKGRESGANVLTFGAGSRLTVL.

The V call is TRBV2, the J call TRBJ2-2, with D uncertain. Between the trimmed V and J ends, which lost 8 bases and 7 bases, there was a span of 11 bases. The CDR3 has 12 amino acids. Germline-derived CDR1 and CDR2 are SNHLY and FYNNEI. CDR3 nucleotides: TGTGCCAGCGCCGAGTGGAGCGGGGAGCTGTTTTTT. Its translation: CASAEWSGELFF.

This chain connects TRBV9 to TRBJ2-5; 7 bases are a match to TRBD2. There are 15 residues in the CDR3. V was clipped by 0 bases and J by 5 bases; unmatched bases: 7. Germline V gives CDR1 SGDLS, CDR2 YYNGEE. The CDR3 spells CASSVGTGGGETQYF. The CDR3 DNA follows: TGTGCCAGCAGCGTAGGGACGGGAGGCGGGGAGACCCAGTACTTC. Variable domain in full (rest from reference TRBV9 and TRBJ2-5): DSGVTQTPKHLITATGQRVTLRCSPRSGDLSVYWYQQSLDQGLQFLIQYYNGEERAKGNILERFSAQQFPDLHSELNLSSLELGDSALYFCASSVGTGGGETQYFGPGTRLLVL.

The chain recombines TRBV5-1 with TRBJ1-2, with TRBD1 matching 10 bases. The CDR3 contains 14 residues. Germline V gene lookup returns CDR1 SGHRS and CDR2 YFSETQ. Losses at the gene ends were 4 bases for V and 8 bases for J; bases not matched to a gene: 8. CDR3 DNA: TGCGCCAGCAGCATAGCCGGGACAGGGGTCGGCTACACCTTC. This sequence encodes CASSIAGTGVGYTF. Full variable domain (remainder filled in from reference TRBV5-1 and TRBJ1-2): KAGVTQTPRYLIKTRGQQVTLSCSPISGHRSVSWYQQTPGQGLQFLFEYFSETQRNKGNFPGRFSGRQFSNSRSEMNVSTLELGDSALYLCASSIAGTGVGYTFGSGTRLTVV.

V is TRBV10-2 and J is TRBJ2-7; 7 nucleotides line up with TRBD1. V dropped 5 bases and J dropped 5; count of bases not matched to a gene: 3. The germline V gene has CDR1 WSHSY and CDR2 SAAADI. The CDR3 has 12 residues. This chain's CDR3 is CASSKGAHEQYF. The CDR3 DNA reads TGCGCCAGCAGTAAGGGGGCCCACGAGCAGTACTTC.